This TCR beta chain was sequenced in a study of blood T cells in healthy people across ages. Details on this clonotype: Its antigen is currently unknown.

Next came a second PCR, run for about 6 to 11 cycles, which used a sample-barcoded 5' primer along with a J-beta primer mix. One entry per CDR3 protein, called by TCRdb with MiXCR from the 5' RACE reads. The data show around 650,000 distinct CDR3 sequences, with roughly 32% seen just once and less than 20% held by the top ten. The length of the CDR3 is 12 residues. The germline gives CDR1 SEHNR, CDR2 FQNEAQ (reference sequence). Trimming removed 1 base from V and 8 bases from J, with 8 bases in between. Study-wide results and limits: The study could not conclusively compare naive and antigen-experienced cells, given its unsorted PBMCs. In these data, TCR beta diversity tracked strongly with naive T cell percentage.

The chain employs TRBV7-9 and TRBJ1-1; D is uncertain. The specimen sequenced was blood. The TCR was taken from a woman of 80 years or more in good health. The CDR3 loop reads CASSLGGQEAFF. The CDR3 DNA reads TGTGCCAGCAGCTTAGGGGGTCAGGAAGCTTTCTTT. Full variable domain (remainder filled in from reference TRBV7-9 and TRBJ1-1): DTGVSQNPRHKITKRGQNVTFRCDPISEHNRLYWYRQTLGQGPEFLTYFQNEAQLEKSRLLSDRFSAERPKGSFSTLEIQRTEQGDSAMYLCASSLGGQEAFFGQGTRLTVV.